This TCR beta chain was documented in a study of siplizumab effects on memory and regulatory T cells. This CDR3 is 14 amino acids long. Germline CDR1 is SGHTS and CDR2 is YDEGEE. V was pared by 3 bases and J by 4 bases, with 11 bases between. Produced via immunoSEQ multiplex PCR; TCRdb's table is partial and in-frame only. This table holds over 35,000 clones, 89% found once. Source material: naive CD4+ T cells sorted from blood. V usage is TRBV5-8 and J usage is TRBJ2-1; no reliable D call. This TCR was recovered from a human donor in good health. CDR3 sequence (DNA): TGTGCCAGCAGCTCCTCCGGGCCGTACAATGAGCAGTTCTTC. Amino acid sequence: CASSSSGPYNEQFF.